This T cell receptor (beta chain) was identified during a study of T cell responses to AZD1222 COVID-19 vaccine. The germline gives CDR1 KGHSH, CDR2 LQKENI. V lost 2 bases to trimming and J lost 6 bases; unmatched junction nucleotides: 6. The CDR3 is 15 amino acids. Only in-frame clones appear in the TCRdb table, and some are missing; sequencing was by immunoSEQ multiplex PCR. The repertoire consists of around 140,000 clones, with 80% to 90% occurring once and the leading ten covering around 4.9%. This sequence was found in an adult in good health. This sequence joins TRBV18 and TRBJ1-5; TRBD1 matches 8 bases. The sequences come from peripheral blood, collected on day 0 of AZD1222 vaccination. DNA of the CDR3: TGTGCCAGCTCACCAAACAGGGGGTTTGGTCAGCCCCAGCATTTT. It is translated as CASSPNRGFGQPQHF.